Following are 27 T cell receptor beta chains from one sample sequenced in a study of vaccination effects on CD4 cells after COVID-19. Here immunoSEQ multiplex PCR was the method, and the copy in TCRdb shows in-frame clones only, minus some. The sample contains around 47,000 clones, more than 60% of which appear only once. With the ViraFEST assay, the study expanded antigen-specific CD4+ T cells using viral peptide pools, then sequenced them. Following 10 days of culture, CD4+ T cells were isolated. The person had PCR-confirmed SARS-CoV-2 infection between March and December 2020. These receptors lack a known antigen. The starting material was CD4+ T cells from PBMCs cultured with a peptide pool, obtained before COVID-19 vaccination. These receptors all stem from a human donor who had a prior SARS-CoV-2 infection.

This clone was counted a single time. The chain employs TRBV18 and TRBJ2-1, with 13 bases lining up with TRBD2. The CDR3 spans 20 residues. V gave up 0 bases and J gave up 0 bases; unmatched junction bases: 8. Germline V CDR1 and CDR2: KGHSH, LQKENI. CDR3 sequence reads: CASSPPDSGLAGLSYNEQFF. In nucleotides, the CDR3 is TGTGCCAGCTCACCACCGGATTCGGGACTAGCGGGACTCTCCTACAATGAGCAGTTCTTC.

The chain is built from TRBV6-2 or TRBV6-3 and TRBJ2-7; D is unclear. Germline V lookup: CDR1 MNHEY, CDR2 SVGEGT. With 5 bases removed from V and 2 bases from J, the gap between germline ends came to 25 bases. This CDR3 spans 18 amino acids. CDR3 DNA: TGTGCCAGCAGTCTGAAGGGTCCCCTCTTCGCTCAGACCTACGAGCAGTACTTC. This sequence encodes CASSLKGPLFAQTYEQYF.

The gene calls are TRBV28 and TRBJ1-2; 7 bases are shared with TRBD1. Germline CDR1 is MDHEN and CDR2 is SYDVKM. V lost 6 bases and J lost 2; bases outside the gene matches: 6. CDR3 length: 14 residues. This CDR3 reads CASRRLTGNYGYTF. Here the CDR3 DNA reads TGTGCCAGCAGGAGGCTGACAGGGAACTATGGCTACACCTTC.

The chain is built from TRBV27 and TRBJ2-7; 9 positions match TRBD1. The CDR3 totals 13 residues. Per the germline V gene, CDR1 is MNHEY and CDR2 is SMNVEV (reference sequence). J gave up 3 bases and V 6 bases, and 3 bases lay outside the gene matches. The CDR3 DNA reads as TGTGCCAGCAGGCGACAGGGGGTCTACGAGCAGTACTTC. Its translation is CASRRQGVYEQYF.

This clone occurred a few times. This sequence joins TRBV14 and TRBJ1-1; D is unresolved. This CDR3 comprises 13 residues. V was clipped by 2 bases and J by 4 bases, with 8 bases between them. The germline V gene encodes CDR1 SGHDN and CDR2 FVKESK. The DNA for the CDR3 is TGTGCCAGCAGCCAACAACCGAGCACTGAAGCTTTCTTT. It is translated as CASSQQPSTEAFF.

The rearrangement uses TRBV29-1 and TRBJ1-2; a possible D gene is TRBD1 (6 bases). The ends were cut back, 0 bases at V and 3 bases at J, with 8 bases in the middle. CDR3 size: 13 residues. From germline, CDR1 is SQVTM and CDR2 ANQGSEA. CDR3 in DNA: TGCAGCGTTGAAGAATACAGGGACTATGGCTACACCTTC. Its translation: CSVEEYRDYGYTF.

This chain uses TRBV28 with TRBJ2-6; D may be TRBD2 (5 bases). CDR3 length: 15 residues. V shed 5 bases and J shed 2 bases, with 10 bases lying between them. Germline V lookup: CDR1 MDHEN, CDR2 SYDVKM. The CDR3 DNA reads TGTGCCAGCAGTCTTACGGGAACTGGGGCCAACGTCCTGACTTTC. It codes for CASSLTGTGANVLTF. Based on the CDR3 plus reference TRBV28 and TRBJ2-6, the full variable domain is DVKVTQSSRYLVKRTGEKVFLECVQDMDHENMFWYRQDPGLGLRLIYFSYDVKMKEKGDIPEGYSVSREKKERFSLILESASTNQTSMYLCASSLTGTGANVLTFGAGSRLTVL.

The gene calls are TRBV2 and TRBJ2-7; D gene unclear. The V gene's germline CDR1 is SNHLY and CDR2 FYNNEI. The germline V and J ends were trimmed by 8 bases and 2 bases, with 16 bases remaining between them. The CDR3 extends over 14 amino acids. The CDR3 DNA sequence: TGTGCCAGCGGAAGACGGACGGATGCCTACGAGCAGTACTTC. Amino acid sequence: CASGRRTDAYEQYF.

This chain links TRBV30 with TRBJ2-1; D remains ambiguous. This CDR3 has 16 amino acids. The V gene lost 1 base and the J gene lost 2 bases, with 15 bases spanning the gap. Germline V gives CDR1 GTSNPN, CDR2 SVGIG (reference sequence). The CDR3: CAWSATRAKTYNEQFF. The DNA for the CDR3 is TGTGCCTGGAGTGCCACACGGGCCAAAACCTACAATGAGCAGTTCTTC.

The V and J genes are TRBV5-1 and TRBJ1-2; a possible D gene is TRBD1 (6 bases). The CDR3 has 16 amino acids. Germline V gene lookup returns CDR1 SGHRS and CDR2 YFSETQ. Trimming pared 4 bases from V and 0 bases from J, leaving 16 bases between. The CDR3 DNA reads TGCGCCAGCAGCATAAACAGGGCTGCTACTAACTATGGCTACACCTTC. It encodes CASSINRAATNYGYTF.

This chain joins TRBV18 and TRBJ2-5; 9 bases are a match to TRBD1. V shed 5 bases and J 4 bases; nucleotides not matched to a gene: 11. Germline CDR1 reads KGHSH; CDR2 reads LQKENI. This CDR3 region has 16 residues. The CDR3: CASSTGQGQGPETQYF. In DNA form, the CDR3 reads TGTGCCAGCTCAACCGGTCAGGGACAGGGCCCAGAGACCCAGTACTTC. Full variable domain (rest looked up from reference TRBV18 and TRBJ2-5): NAGVMQNPRHLVRRRGQEARLRCSPMKGHSHVYWYRQLPEEGLKFMVYLQKENIIDESGMPKERFSAEFPKEGPSILRIQQVVRGDSAAYFCASSTGQGQGPETQYFGPGTRLLVL.

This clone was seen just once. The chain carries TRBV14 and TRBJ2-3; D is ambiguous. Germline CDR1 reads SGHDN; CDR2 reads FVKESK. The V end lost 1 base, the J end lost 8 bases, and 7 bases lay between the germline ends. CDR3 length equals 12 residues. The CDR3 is CASSQGRSTQYF. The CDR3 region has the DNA TGTGCCAGCAGCCAAGGACGGTCTACGCAGTATTTT. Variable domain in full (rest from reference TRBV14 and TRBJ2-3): EAGVTQFPSHSVIEKGQTVTLRCDPISGHDNLYWYRRVMGKEIKFLLHFVKESKQDESGMPNNRFLAERTGGTYSTLKVQPAELEDSGVYFCASSQGRSTQYFGPGTRLTVL.

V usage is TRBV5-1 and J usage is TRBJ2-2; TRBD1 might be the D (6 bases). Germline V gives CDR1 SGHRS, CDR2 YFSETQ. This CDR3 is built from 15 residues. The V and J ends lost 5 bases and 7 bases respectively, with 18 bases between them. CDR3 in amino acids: CASSLVGTTGGELFF. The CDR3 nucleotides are TGCGCCAGCAGTCTGGTTGGGACAACGGGCGGGGAGCTGTTTTTT.

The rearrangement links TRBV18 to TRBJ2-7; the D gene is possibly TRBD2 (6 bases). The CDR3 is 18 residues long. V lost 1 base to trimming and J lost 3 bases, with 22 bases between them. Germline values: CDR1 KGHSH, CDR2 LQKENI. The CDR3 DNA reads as TGTGCCAGCTCACCACTAAGCCAGAGTCGGGGGTCACACTACGAGCAGTACTTC. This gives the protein CASSPLSQSRGSHYEQYF.

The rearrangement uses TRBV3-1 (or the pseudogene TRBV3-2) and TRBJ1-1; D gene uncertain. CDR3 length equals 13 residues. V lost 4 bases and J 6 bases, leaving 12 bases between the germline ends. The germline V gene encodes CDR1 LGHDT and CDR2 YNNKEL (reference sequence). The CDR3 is CASSPTGFPEAFF. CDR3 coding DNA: TGTGCCAGCAGCCCGACTGGGTTCCCTGAAGCTTTCTTT.

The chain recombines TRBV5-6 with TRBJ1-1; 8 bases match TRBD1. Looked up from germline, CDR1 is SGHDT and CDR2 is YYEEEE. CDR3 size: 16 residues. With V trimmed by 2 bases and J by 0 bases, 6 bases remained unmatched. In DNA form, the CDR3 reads TGTGCCAGCAGCTTCGACAGGGGACGAATGAACACTGAAGCTTTCTTT. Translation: CASSFDRGRMNTEAFF.

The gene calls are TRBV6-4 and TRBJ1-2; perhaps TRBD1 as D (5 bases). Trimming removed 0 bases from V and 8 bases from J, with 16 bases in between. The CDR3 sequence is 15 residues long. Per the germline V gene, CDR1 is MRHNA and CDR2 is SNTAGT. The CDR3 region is CASSDSIGGRAGYTF. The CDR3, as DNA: TGTGCCAGCAGTGACTCGATCGGGGGTAGGGCGGGCTACACCTTC.

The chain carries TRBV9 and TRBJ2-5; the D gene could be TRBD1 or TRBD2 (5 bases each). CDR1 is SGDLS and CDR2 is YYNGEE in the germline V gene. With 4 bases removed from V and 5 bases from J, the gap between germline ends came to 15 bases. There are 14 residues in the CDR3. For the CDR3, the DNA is TGTGCCAGCAGCCGAGGGTGGGGGAGCGAGACCCAGTACTTC. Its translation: CASSRGWGSETQYF.

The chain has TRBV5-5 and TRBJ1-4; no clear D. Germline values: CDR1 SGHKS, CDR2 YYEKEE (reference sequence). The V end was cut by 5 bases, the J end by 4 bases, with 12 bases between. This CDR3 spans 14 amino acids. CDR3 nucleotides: TGTGCCAGCAGTCGACTTTCAGATAATGAAAAACTGTTTTTT. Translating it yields CASSRLSDNEKLFF.

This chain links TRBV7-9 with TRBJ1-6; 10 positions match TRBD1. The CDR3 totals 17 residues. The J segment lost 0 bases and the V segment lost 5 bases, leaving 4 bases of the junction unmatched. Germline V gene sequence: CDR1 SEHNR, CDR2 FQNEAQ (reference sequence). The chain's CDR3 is CASSPDRGNSYNSPLHF. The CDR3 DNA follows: TGTGCCAGCAGCCCGGACAGGGGGAACTCCTATAATTCACCCCTCCACTTT. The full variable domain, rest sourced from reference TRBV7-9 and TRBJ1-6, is DTGVSQNPRHKITKRGQNVTFRCDPISEHNRLYWYRQTLGQGPEFLTYFQNEAQLEKSRLLSDRFSAERPKGSFSTLEIQRTEQGDSAMYLCASSPDRGNSYNSPLHFGNGTRLTVT.

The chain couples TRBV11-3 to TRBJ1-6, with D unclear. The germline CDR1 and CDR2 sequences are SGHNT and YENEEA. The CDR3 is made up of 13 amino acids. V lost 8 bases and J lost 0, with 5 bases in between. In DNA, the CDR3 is TGTGCCAGCCGGGACTCCTATAATTCACCCCTCCACTTT. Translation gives CASRDSYNSPLHF.

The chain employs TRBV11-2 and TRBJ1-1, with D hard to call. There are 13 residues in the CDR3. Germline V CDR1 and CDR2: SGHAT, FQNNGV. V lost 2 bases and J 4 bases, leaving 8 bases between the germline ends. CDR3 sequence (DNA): TGTGCCAGCAGCTTAAGGCGTGCCACTGAAGCTTTCTTT. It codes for CASSLRRATEAFF.

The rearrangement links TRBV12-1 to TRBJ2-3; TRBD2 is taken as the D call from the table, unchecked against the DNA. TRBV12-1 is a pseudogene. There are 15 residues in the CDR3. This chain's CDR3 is CASKLGRSNTDTQYF. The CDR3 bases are TGTGCCAGCAAATTGGGGAGGTCGAACACAGATACGCAGTATTTT.

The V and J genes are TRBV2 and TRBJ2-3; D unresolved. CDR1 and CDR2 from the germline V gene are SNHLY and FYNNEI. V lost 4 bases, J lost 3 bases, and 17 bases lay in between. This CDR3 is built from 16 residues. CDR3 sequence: CASSVIRLKATDTQYF. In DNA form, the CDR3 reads TGTGCCAGCAGTGTGATCAGGCTAAAGGCGACAGATACGCAGTATTTT.

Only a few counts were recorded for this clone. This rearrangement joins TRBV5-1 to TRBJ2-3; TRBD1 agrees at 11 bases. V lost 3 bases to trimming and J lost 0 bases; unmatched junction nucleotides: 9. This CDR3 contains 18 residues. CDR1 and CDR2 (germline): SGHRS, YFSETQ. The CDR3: CASSYGQGAHSSTDTQYF. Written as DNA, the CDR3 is TGCGCCAGCAGCTATGGACAGGGGGCCCATTCTAGCACAGATACGCAGTATTTT. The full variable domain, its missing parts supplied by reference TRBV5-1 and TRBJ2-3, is KAGVTQTPRYLIKTRGQQVTLSCSPISGHRSVSWYQQTPGQGLQFLFEYFSETQRNKGNFPGRFSGRQFSNSRSEMNVSTLELGDSALYLCASSYGQGAHSSTDTQYFGPGTRLTVL.

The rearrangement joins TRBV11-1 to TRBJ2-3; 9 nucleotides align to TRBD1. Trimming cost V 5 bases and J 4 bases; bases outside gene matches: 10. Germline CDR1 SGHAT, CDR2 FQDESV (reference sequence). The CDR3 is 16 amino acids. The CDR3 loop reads CASSGRDRVRPDTQYF. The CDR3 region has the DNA TGTGCCAGCAGCGGCCGGGACAGGGTACGGCCAGATACGCAGTATTTT.

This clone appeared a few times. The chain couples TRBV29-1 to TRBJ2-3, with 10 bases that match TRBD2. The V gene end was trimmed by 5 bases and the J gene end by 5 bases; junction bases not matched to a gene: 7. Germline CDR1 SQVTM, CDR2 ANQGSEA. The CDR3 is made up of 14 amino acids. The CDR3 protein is CSVSAGGPLDTQYF. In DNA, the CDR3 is TGCAGCGTTTCAGCGGGAGGGCCTCTAGATACGCAGTATTTT.